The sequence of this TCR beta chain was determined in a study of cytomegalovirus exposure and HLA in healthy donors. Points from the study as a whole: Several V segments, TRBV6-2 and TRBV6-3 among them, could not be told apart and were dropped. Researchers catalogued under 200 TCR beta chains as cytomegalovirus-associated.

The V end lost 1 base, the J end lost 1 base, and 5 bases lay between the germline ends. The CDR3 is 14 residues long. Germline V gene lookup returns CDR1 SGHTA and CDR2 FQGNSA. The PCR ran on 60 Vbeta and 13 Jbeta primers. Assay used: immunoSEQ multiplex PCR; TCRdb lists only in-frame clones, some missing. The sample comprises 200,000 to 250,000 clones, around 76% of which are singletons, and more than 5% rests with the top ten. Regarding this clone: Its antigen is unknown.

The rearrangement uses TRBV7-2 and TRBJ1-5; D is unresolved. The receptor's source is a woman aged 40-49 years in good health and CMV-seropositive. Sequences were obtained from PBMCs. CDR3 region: CASSLDKSNQPQHF. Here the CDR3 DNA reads TGTGCCAGCAGCTTAGATAAAAGCAATCAGCCCCAGCATTTT.